These T cell receptor beta chains were read from a single sample in a study of monozygotic twins with inflammatory bowel disease. TCRdb re-called the 5' RACE reads and catalogs CDR3 proteins one per entry, DNA excluded. This sample contains a few hundred thousand distinct CDR3 sequences. Sample: blood. The receptors were sampled from a human donor with ulcerative colitis or Crohn's disease, or a healthy co-twin of an affected twin (not recorded which). Both conserved end residues are part of each CDR3.

TRBV5-1	TRBJ2-5	16	CASSSTDPSSRETQYF
TRBV14	TRBJ2-5	13	CASSRLRLETQYF
TRBV28	TRBJ2-7	13	CAIDPREMGEQYF
TRBV12-3/TRBV12-4	TRBJ1-2	15	CASSFQFLTADGYTF
TRBV7-3	TRBJ1-1	13	CASSANMNTEAFF
TRBV20-1	TRBJ2-3	12	CSARDLGTIQYF
TRBV5-1	TRBJ2-1	13	CASSSPGMNEQFF
TRBV3-1	TRBJ2-1	17	CASSHIGRGGSYNEQFF
TRBV20-1	TRBJ2-7	12	CSARFPAGEQYF
TRBV5-1	TRBJ2-7	15	CASSPRQGTGYEQYF
TRBV7-9	TRBJ1-2	16	CASSLEVWTGDYGYTF
TRBV6-6	TRBJ1-4	20	CASSFRDRFGKQVPNEKLFF
TRBV3-1	TRBJ2-7	16	CASSQFGTSGSNEQYF
TRBV20-1	TRBJ2-5	16	CSATRTPSGGWETQYF
TRBV12-2	TRBJ2-3	17	CASRLAVLAGCTDTQYF
TRBV12-3/TRBV12-4	TRBJ2-3	12	CASRLAVHTQYF
TRBV6-2/TRBV6-3	TRBJ2-1	13	CASSYSSGIEQFF
TRBV30	TRBJ1-1	13	CAWSGQVNTEAFF
TRBV5-5	TRBJ2-1	11	CASSSGAEQFF
TRBV7-2	TRBJ1-4	15	CASSHGGFNNEKLFF
TRBV5-6	TRBJ1-1	12	CASSLDYTEAFF
TRBV12-3/TRBV12-4	TRBJ2-7	15	CASSFGPPPFYEQYF
TRBV4-3	TRBJ2-7	14	CASSHRLTGNELYF
TRBV3-1	TRBJ2-5	14	CASSQGTSGWTQYF
TRBV10-3	TRBJ1-3	16	CAIRKRGQDSGNTIYF
TRBV12-3/TRBV12-4	TRBJ2-7	12	CASSSKNYEQYF
TRBV20-1	TRBJ2-5	14	CSAGQGAIQETQYF
TRBV29-1	TRBJ1-1	14	CSVVRQTMNTEAFF
TRBV6-2/TRBV6-3	TRBJ2-1	13	CASRKQVYNEQFF
TRBV12-3/TRBV12-4	TRBJ2-1	14	CASSERDFFNEQFF
TRBV7-2	TRBJ2-5	13	CASSVRDSETQYF